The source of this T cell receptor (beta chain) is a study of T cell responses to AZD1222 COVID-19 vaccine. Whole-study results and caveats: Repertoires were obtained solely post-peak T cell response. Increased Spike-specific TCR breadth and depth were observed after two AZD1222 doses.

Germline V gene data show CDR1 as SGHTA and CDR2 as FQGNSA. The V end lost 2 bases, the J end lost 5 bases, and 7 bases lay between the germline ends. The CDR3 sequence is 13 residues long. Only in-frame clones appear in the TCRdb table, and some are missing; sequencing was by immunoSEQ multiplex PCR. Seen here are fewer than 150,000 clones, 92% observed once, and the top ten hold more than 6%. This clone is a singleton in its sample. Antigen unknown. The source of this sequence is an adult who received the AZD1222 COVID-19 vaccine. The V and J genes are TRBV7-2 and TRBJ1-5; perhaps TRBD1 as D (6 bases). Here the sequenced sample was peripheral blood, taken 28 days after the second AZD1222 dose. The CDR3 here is CASSLYRDQPQHF. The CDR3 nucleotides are TGTGCCAGCAGCTTATACAGGGATCAGCCCCAGCATTTT.